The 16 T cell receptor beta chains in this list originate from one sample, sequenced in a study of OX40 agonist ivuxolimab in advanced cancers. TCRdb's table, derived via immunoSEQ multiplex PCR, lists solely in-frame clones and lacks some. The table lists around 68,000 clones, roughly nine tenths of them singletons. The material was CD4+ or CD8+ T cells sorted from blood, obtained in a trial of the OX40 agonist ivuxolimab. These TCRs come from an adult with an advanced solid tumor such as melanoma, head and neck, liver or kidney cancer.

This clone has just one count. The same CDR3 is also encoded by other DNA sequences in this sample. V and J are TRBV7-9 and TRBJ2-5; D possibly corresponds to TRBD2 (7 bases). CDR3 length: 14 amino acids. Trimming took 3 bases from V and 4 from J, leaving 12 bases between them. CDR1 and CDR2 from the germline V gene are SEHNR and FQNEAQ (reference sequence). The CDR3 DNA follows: TGTGCCAGCAGCTTGGAGGGAGGGGGAGAGACCCAGTACTTC. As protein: CASSLEGGGETQYF.

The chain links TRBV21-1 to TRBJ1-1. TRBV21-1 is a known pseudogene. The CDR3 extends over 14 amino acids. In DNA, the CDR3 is TGTGCCAGCAGCATAGGCAGAACGAACACTGAAGCTTTCTTT. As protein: CASSIGRTNTEAFF.

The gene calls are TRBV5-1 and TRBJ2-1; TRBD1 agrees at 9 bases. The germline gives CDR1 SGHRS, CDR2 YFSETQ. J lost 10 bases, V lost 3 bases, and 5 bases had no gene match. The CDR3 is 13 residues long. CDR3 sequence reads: CASSSPGTGEQFF. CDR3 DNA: TGCGCCAGCAGCTCCCCGGGGACAGGGGAGCAGTTCTTC.

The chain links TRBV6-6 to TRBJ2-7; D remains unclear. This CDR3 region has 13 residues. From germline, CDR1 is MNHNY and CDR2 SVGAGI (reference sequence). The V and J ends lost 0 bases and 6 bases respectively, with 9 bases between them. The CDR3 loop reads CASSYSASGEQYF. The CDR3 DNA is TGTGCCAGCAGTTACTCGGCTAGTGGCGAGCAGTACTTC.

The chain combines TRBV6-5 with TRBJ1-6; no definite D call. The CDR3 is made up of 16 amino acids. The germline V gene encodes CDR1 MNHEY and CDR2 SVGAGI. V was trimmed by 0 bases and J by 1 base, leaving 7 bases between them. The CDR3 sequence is CASSYSGRSYNSPLHF. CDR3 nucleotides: TGTGCCAGCAGTTACTCTGGCAGGTCCTATAATTCACCCCTCCACTTT.

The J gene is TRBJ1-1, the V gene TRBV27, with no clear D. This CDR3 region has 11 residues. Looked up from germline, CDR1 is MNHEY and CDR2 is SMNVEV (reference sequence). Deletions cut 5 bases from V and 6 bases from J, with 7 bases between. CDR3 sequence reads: CASSPRAEAFF. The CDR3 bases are TGTGCCAGCAGTCCCCGGGCTGAAGCTTTCTTT.

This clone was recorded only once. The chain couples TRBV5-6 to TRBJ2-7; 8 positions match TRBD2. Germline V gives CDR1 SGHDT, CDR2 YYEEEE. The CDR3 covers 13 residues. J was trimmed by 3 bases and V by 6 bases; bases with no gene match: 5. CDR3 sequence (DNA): TGTGCCAGCACTCTAGCGGGCAACTACGAGCAGTACTTC. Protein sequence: CASTLAGNYEQYF.

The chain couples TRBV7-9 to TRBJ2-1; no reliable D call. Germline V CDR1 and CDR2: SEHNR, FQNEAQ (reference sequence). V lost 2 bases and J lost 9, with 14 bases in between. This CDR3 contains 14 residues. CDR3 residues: CASSLTPSRSEQFF. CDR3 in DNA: TGTGCCAGCAGCTTAACCCCCTCAAGGAGTGAGCAGTTCTTC.

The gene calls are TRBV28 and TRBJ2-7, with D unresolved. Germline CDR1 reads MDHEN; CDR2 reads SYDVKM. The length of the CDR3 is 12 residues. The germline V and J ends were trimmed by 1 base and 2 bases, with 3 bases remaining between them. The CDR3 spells CASSLSTYEQYF. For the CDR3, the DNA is TGTGCCAGCAGTTTATCCACCTACGAGCAGTACTTC.

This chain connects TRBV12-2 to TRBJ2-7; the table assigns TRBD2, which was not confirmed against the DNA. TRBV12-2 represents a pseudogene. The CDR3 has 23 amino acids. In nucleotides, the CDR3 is TGTGCAAGTCGCCACCGGGACATCCCTCGCGCGACTAGCGGGGAAAAACCCAACTACGAGCAGTACTTC. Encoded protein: CASRHRDIPRATSGEKPNYEQYF.

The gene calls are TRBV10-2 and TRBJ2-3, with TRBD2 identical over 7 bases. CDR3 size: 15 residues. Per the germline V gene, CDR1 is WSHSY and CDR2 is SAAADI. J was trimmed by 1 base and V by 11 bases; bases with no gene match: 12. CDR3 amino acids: CASADRLAGTDTQYF. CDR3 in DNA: TGCGCCTCGGCCGATAGGCTAGCGGGCACAGATACGCAGTATTTT.

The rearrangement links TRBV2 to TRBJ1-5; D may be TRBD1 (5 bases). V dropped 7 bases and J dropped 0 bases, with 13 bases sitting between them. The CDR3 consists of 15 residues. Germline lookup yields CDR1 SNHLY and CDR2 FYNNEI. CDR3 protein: CASNGRVNSNQPQHF. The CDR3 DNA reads TGTGCCAGCAACGGCAGGGTAAATAGCAATCAGCCCCAGCATTTT.

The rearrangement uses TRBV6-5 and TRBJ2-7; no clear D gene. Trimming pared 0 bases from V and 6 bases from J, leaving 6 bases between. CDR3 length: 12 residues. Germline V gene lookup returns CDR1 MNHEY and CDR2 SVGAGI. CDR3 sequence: CASSYSSGEQYF. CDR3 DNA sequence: TGTGCCAGCAGTTACTCGAGTGGCGAGCAGTACTTC.

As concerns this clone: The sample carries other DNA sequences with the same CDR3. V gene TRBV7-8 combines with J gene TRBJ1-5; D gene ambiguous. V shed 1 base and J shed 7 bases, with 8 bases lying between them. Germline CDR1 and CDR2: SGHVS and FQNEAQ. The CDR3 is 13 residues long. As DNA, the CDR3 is TGTGCCAGCAGCTTAGGACCGGACCAGCCCCAGCATTTT. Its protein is CASSLGPDQPQHF.

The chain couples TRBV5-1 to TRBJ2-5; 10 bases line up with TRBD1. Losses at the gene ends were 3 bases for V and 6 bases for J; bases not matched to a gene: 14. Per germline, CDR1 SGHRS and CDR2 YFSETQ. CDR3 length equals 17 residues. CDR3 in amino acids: CASSSLSVTGGAQTQYF. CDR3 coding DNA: TGCGCCAGCAGCTCCTTAAGCGTGACAGGGGGCGCCCAGACCCAGTACTTC.

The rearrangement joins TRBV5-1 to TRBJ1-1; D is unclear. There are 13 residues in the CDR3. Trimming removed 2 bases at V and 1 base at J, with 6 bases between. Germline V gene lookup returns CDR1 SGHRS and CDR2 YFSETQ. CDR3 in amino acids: CASSFTQNTEAFF. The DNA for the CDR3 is TGCGCCAGCAGCTTTACACAGAACACTGAAGCTTTCTTT.